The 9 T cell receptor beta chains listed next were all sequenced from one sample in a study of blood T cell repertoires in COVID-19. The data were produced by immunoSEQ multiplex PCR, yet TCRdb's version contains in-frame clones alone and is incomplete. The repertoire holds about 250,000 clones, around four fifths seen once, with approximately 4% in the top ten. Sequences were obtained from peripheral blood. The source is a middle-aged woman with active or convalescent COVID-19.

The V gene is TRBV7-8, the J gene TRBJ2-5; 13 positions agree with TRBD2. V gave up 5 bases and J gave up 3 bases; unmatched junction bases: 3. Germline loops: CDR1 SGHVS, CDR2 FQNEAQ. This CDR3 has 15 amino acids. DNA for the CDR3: TGTGCCAGCAGCATCGGGACTAGCGGGGAAGAGACCCAGTACTTC. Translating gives CASSIGTSGEETQYF.

This CDR3 reads CAWSHRDRGNEQYF. CDR3 DNA: TGTGCCTGGAGTCACCGGGACAGGGGAAACGAGCAGTACTTC. This chain links TRBV30 with TRBJ2-7, with 10 positions matching TRBD1. This CDR3 spans 14 amino acids. V was clipped by 2 bases and J by 5 bases; unmatched bases: 6. Looked up from germline, CDR1 is GTSNPN and CDR2 is SVGIG (reference sequence).

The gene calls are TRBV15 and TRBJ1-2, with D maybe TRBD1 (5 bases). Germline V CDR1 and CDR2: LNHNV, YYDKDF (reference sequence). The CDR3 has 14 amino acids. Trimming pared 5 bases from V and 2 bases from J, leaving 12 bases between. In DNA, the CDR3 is TGTGCCACCAGCTACAGGTTAGGGAACTATGGCTACACCTTC. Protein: CATSYRLGNYGYTF.

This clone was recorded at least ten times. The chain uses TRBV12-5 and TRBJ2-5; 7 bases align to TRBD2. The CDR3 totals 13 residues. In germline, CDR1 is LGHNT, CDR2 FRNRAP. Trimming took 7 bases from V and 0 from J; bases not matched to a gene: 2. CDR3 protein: CASDAGDQETQYF. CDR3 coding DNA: TGTGCTAGTGATGCGGGGGACCAAGAGACCCAGTACTTC. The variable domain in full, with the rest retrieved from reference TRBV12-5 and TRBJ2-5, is DARVTQTPRHKVTEMGQEVTMRCQPILGHNTVFWYRQTMMQGLELLAYFRNRAPLDDSGMPKDRFSAEMPDATLATLKIQPSEPRDSAVYFCASDAGDQETQYFGPGTRLLVL.

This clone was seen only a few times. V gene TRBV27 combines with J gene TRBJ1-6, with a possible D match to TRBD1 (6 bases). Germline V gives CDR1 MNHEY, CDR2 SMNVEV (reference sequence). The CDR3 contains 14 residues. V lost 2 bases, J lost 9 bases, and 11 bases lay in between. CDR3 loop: CASSLGGASSPLHF. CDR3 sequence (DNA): TGTGCCAGCAGTTTAGGGGGGGCAAGTTCACCCCTCCACTTT.

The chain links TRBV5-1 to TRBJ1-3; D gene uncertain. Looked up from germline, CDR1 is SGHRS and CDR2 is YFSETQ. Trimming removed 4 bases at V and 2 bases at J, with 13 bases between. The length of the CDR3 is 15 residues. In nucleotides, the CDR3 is TGCGCCAGCAGCCCAGATGGCTCCGCTGGAAACACCATATATTTT. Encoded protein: CASSPDGSAGNTIYF.

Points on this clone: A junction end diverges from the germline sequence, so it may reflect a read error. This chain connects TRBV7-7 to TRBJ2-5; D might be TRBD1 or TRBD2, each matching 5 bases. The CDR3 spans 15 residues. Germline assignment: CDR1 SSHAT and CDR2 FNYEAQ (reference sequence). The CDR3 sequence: CASSLEGKGQETQYF. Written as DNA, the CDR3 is TGTGCTAGCAGCTTAGAGGGGAAGGGGCAAGAGACCCAGTACTTC.

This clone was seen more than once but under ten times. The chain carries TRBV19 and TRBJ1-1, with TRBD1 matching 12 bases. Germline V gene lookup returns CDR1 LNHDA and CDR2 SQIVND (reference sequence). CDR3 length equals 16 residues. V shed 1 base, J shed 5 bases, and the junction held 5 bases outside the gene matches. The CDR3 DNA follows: TGTGCCAGTAGTATAGGTGGGACAGGGGGCCGAACTGAAGCTTTCTTT. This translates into CASSIGGTGGRTEAFF.

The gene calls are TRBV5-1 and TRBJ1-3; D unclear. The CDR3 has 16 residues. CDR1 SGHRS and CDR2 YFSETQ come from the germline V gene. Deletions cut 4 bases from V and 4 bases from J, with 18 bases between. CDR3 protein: CASSHLAPGLGNTIYF. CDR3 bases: TGCGCCAGCAGCCATCTAGCGCCGGGGTTAGGAAACACCATATATTTT.